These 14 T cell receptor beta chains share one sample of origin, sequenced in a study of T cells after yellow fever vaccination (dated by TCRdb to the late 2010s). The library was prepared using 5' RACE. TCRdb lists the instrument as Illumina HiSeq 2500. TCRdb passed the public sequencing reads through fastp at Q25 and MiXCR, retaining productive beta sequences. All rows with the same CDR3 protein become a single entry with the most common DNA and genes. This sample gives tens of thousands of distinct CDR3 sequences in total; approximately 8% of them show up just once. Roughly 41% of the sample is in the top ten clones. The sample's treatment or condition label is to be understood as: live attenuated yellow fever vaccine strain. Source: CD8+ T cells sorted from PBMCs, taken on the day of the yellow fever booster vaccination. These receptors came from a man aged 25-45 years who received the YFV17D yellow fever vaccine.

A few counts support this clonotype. CDR3 coding DNA: TGTGCCAGCAGTTACTCACCCGGGGCCGAGCAGTACTTC. Translating gives CASSYSPGAEQYF. V and J are TRBV6-2 or TRBV6-3 and TRBJ2-7; D may be TRBD1 or TRBD2 (5 bases each). CDR3 length: 13 amino acids. Germline lookup yields CDR1 MNHEY and CDR2 SVGEGT. Trimming left V 0 bases short and J 6 bases short, with 9 bases between.

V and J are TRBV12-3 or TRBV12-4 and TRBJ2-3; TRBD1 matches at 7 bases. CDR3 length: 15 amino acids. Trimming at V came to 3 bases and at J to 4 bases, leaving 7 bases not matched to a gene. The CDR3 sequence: CASSFFGTGADTQYF. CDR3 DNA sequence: TGTGCCAGCAGTTTCTTCGGTACAGGGGCAGATACGCAGTATTTT.

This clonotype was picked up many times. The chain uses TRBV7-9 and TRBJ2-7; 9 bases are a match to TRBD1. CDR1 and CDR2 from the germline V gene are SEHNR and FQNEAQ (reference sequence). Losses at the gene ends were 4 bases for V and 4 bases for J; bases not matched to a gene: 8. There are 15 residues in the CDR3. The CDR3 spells CASSSPGQGNYEQYF. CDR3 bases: TGTGCCAGCAGCTCCCCGGGACAGGGCAATTACGAGCAGTACTTC.

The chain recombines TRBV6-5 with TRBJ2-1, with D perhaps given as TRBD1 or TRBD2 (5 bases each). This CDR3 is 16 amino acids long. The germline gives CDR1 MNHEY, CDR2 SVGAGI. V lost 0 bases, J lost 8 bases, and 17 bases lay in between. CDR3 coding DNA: TGTGCCAGCAGTTACTCTGTGGGACGGCTGTCCCATGAGCAGTTCTTC. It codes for CASSYSVGRLSHEQFF.

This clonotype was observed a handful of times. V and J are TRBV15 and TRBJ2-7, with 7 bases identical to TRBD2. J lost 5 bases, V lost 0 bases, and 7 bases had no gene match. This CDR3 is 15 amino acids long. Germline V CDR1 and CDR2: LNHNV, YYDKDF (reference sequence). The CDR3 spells CATSRDAGESNEQYF. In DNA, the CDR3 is TGTGCCACCAGCAGAGATGCGGGAGAGTCGAACGAGCAGTACTTC. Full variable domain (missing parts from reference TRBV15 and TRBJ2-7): DAMVIQNPRYQVTQFGKPVTLSCSQTLNHNVMYWYQQKSSQAPKLLFHYYDKDFNNEADTPDNFQSRRPNTSFCFLDIRSPGLGDTAMYLCATSRDAGESNEQYFGPGTRLTVT.

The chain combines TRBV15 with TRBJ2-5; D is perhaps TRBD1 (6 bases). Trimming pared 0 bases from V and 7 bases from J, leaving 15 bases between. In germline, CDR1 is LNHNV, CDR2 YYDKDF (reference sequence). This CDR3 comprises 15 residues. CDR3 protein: CATSRDVVGGRTQYF. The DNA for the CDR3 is TGTGCCACCAGCAGAGATGTGGTAGGGGGAAGGACCCAGTACTTC.

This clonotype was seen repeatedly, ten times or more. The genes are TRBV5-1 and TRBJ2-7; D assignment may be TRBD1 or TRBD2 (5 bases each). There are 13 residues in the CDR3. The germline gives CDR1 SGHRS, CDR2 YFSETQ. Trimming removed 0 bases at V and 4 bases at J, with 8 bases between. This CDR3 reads CASSLGDGYEQYF. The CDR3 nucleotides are TGCGCCAGCAGCTTGGGGGACGGTTACGAGCAGTACTTC.

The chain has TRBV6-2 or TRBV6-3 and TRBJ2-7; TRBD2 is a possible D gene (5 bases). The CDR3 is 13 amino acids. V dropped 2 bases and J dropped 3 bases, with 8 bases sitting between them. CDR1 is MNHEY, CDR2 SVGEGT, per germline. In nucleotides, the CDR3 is TGTGCCAGCAGTTACCAAGAGGGCTACGAGCAGTACTTC. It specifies CASSYQEGYEQYF.

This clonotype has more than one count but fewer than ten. CDR3 residues: CASSHTGGAGDEQYF. The CDR3 DNA is TGCGCCAGCAGCCATACAGGGGGCGCAGGGGACGAGCAGTACTTC. The rearrangement uses TRBV4-3 and TRBJ2-7, with 9 bases fitting TRBD1. The CDR3 contains 15 residues. In germline, CDR1 is LGHNA, CDR2 YSLEER. With V trimmed by 3 bases and J by 5 bases, 8 bases remained unmatched.

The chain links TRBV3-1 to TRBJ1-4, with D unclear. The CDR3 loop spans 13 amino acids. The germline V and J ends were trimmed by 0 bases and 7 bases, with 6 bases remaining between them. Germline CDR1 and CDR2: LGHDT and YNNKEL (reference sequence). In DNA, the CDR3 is TGTGCCAGCAGCCAAGAAACAAGTGAAAAACTGTTTTTT. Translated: CASSQETSEKLFF.

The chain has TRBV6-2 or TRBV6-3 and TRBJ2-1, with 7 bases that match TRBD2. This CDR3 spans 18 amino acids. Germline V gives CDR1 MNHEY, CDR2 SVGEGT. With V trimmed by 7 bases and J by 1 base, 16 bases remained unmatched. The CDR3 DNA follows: TGTGCCAGCACCACTCCACGGGACTACCGGCCTTCCTACAATGAGCAGTTCTTC. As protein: CASTTPRDYRPSYNEQFF.

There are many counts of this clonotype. In DNA, the CDR3 is TGTGCCAGCAGCGGCAGGGCGAGTGAGCAGTTCTTC. Its protein is CASSGRASEQFF. This chain joins TRBV7-9 and TRBJ2-1, with TRBD1 as a possible D gene (5 bases). The CDR3 totals 12 residues. V dropped 5 bases and J dropped 9 bases, with 11 bases sitting between them. CDR1 is SEHNR, CDR2 FQNEAQ, per germline (reference sequence).

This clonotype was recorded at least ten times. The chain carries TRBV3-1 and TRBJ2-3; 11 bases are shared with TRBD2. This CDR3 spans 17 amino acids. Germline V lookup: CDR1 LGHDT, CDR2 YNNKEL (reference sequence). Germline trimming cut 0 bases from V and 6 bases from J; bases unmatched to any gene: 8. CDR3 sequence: CASSQDSELAGADTQYF. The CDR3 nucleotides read TGTGCCAGCAGCCAAGACTCGGAACTAGCGGGAGCCGATACGCAGTATTTT.

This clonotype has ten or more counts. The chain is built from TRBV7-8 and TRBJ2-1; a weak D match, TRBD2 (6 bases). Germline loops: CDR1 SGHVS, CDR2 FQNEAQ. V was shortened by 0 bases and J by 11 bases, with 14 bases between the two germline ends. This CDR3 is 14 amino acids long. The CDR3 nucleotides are TGTGCCAGCAGCTTAGCTGGAGGCGGGGCTAAGCAGTTCTTC. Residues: CASSLAGGGAKQFF.